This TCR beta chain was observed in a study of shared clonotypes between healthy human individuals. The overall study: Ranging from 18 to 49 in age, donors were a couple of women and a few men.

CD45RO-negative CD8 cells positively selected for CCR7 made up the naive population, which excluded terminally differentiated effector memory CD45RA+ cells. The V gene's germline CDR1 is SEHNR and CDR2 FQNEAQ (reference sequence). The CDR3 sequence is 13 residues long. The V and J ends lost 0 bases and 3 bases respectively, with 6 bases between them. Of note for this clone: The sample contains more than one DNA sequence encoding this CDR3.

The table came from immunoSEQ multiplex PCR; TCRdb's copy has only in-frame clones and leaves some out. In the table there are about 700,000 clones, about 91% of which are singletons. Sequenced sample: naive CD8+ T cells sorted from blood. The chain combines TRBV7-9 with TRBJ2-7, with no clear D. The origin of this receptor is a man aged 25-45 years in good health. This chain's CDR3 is CASSLASSYEQYF. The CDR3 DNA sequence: TGTGCCAGCAGCTTAGCGTCCAGCTACGAGCAGTACTTC.